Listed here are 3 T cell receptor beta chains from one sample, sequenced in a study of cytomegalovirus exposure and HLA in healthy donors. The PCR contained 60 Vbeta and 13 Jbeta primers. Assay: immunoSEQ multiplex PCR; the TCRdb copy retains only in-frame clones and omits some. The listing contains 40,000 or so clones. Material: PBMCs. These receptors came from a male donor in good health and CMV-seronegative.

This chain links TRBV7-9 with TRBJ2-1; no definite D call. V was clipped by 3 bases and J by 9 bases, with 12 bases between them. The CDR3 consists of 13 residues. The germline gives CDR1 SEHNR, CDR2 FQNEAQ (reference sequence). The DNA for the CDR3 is TGTGCCAGCAGCTTTTCAGGTAGAGTTGAGCAGTTCTTC. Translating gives CASSFSGRVEQFF. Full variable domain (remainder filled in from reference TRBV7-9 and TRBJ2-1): DTGVSQNPRHKITKRGQNVTFRCDPISEHNRLYWYRQTLGQGPEFLTYFQNEAQLEKSRLLSDRFSAERPKGSFSTLEIQRTEQGDSAMYLCASSFSGRVEQFFGPGTRLTVL.

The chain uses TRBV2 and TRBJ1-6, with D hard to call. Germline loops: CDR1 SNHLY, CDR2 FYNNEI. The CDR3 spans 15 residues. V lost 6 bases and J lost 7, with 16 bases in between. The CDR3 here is CASSSLGPGNSPLHF. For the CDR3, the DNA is TGTGCCAGCAGCTCTCTGGGCCCGGGGAATTCACCCCTCCACTTT.

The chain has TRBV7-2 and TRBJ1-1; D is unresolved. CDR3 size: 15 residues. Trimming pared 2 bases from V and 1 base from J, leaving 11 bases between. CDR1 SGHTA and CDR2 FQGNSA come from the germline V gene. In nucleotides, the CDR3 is TGTGCCAGCAGCTTAAATGGCAACGAGAACACTGAAGCTTTCTTT. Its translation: CASSLNGNENTEAFF.